The sequence of this T cell receptor (beta chain) was determined in a study of CXCR3-negative and CXCR3-positive naive CD8 T cells. The study's findings and limits: Naive CXCR3-negative and CXCR3-positive cells had similar TRBV-TRBJ usage; memory differed. Post-cryopreservation CXCR3 expression was partly diminished, and the bulk of assays employed fresh PBMCs.

5' RACE that incorporated UMI labels was used to prepare the TRB cDNA libraries. TCRdb re-analyzed the 5' RACE reads; it lists each CDR3 protein once, without DNA. The table lists around 140,000 distinct CDR3 sequences. Germline V lookup: CDR1 SGHVS, CDR2 FQNEAQ. The CDR3 runs to 15 residues. About this clonotype: Its matching antigen is unknown.

The clonotype comes from a human donor in good health. Some clones in this sample may be carry-over from other donors' samples. Sequenced material: naive CXCR3- CD8+ T cells from blood. Regarding subset: CD45RO-CCR7+CD27+CD95- naive CD8+ T cells lacking CXCR3 (TNR3-). V and J are TRBV7-8 and TRBJ2-5; without DNA, the TCRdb call of TRBD1 cannot be checked. The CDR3 loop reads CASRAGTGHQETQYF.